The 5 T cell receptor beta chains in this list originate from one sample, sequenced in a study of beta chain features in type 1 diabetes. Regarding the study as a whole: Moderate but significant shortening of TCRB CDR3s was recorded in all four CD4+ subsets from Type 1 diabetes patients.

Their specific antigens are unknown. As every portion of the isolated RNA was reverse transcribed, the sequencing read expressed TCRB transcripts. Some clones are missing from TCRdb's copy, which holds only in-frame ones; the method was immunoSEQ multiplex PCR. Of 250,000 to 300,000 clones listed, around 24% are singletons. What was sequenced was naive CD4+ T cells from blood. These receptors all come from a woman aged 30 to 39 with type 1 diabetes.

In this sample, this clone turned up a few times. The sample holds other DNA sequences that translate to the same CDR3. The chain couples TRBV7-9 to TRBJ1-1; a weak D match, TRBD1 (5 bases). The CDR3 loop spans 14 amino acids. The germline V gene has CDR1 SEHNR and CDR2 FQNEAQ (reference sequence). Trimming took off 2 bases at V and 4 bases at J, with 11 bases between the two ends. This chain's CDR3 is CASSLQGGGTEAFF. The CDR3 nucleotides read TGTGCCAGCAGCTTACAGGGAGGTGGCACTGAAGCTTTCTTT.

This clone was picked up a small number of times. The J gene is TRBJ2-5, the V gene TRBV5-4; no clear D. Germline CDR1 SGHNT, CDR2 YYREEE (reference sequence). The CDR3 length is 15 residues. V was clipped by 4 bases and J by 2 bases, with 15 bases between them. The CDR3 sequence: CASSTKVGSQETQYF. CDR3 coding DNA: TGTGCCAGCAGCACCAAGGTGGGCTCGCAAGAGACCCAGTACTTC.

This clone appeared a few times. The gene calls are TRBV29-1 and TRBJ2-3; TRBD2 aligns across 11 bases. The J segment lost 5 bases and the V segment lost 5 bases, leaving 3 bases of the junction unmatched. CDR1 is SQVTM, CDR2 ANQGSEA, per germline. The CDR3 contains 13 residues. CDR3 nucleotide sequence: TGCAGCGTTCATGGGACTAGCGGAGATACGCAGTATTTT. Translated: CSVHGTSGDTQYF.

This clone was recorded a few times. The CDR3 loop reads CASSSIRTSAWKQETQYF. The CDR3 nucleotides read TGTGCCAGCAGCAGCATTAGAACTAGCGCCTGGAAGCAAGAGACCCAGTACTTC. The chain is built from TRBV7-9 and TRBJ2-5; 7 bases agree with TRBD2. The J segment lost 2 bases and the V segment lost 5 bases, leaving 17 bases of the junction unmatched. The CDR3 has 18 amino acids. CDR1 SEHNR and CDR2 FQNEAQ come from the germline V gene (reference sequence).

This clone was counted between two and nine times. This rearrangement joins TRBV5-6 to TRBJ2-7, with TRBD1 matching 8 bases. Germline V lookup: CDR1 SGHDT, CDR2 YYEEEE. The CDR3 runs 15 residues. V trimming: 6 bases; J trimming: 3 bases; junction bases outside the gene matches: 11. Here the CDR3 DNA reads TGTGCCAGCAATTCCCGGGCACAGGGGGACTACGAGCAGTACTTC. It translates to CASNSRAQGDYEQYF.